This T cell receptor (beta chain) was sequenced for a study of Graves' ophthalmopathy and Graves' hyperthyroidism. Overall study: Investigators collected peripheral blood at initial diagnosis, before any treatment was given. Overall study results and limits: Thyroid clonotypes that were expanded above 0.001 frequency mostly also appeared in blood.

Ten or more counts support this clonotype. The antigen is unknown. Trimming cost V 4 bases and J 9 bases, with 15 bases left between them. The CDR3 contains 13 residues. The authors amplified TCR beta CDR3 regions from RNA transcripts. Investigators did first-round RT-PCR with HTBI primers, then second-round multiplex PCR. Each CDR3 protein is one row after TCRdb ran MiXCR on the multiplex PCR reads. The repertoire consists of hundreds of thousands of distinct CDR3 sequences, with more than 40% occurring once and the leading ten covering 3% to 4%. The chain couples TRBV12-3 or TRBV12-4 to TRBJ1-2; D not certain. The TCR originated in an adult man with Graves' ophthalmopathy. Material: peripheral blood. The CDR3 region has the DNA TGTGCCAGCAGTTCCGCGGGCCTCCCGCGCTACACCTTC. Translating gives CASSSAGLPRYTF.